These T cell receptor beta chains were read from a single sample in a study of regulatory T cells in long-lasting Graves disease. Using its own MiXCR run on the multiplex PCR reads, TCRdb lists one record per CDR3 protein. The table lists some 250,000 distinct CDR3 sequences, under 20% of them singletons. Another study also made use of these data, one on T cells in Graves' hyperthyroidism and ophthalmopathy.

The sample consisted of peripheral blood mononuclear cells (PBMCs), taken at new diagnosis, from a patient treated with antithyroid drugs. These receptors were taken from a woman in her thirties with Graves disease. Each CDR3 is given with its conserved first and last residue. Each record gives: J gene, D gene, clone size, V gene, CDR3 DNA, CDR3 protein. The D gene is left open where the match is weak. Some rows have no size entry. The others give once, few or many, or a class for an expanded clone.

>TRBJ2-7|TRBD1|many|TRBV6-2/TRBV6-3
TGTGCCAGCAGTTTTACCGGGACAGGGTTTTTCGACGAGCAGTACTTC
CASSFTGTGFFDEQYF
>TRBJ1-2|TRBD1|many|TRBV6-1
TGTGCCAGCAGGACCGGGACAGTGCGGTATGGCTACACCTTC
CASRTGTVRYGYTF
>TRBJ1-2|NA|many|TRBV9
TGTGCCAGCAGCCCCTCCGGGGGGCGTTATGGCTACACCTTC
CASSPSGGRYGYTF
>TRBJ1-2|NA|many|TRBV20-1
TGCAGTGCTGTCGACAGATATGGCTACACCTTC
CSAVDRYGYTF
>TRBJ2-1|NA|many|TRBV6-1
TGTGCCAGCAAGGTGGGACACCAGAATTACAATGAGCAGTTCTTC
CASKVGHQNYNEQFF
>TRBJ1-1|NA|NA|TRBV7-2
TGTGCCAGCAGCTCGATGACAGATAGCACTGAAGCTTTCTTT
CASSSMTDSTEAFF
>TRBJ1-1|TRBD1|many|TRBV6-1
TGTGCCAGCAGAGGGACAGCCTACACTGAAGCTTTCTTT
CASRGTAYTEAFF
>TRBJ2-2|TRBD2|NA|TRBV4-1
TGCGCCAGCAGCCAACCTAGCGGGGGACGCGGGGAGCTGTTTTTT
CASSQPSGGRGELFF
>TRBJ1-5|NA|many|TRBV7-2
TGTGCCAGCAGCTCCCAGGGAGCCGGGCAGCCCCAGCATTTT
CASSSQGAGQPQHF
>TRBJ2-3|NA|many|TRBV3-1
TGTGCCAGCAGCCCCACCCGGGGTTGGACAGATACGCAGTATTTT
CASSPTRGWTDTQYF
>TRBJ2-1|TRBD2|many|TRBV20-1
TGCAGTGCTAGAAACTTAGCGGGGAGCTCCTACAATGAGCAGTTCTTC
CSARNLAGSSYNEQFF
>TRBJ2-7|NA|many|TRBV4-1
TGCGCCAGCAGTCGGCTGGGCGTGGGGGAGCAGTACTTC
CASSRLGVGEQYF
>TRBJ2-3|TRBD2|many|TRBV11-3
TGTGCCAGCAGCCGAGGGACTAGCGGGGACCCCACAGATACGCAGTATTTT
CASSRGTSGDPTDTQYF
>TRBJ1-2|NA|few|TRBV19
TGTGCCAGTAGGGTGGGCGGCCTAGCGAGAGGCTACACCTTC
CASRVGGLARGYTF
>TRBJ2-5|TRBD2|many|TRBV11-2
TGTGCCAGCAGACAACCGGGACTAGAATCCACAACCCAGTACTTC
CASRQPGLESTTQYF
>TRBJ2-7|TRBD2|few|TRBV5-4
TGTGCCAGCAGTGAGATGGGGGGGTATACCTACGAGCAGTACTTC
CASSEMGGYTYEQYF
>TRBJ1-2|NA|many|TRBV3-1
TGTGCCAGCAGCCAGACAGCAATAAGCTATGGCTACACCTTC
CASSQTAISYGYTF
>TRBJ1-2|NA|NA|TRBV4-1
TGCGCCAGCAGCCAAGATATACGTGGCTACACCTTC
CASSQDIRGYTF
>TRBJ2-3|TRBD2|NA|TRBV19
TGTGCCAGTAGTATGGGGCTAGCGGGGGGGCCGGGCACAGATACGCAGTATTTT
CASSMGLAGGPGTDTQYF
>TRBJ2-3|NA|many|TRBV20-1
TGCAGTGCTTATAGGTTCACAGATACGCAGTATTTT
CSAYRFTDTQYF
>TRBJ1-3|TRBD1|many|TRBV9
TGTGCCAGCACCCAGGGGGCGCATGGAAACACCATATATTTT
CASTQGAHGNTIYF
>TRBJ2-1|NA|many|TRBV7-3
TGTGCCAGCAGCTTGTTCGTAGGGCCCTACAATGAGCAGTTCTTC
CASSLFVGPYNEQFF
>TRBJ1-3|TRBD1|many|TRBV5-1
TGCGCCAGCAGCTTGGATCAGGGGGTGACCTCTGGAAACACCATATATTTT
CASSLDQGVTSGNTIYF
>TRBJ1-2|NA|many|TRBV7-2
TGTGCCAGCAGCTTAAGCCAGAGCACCTACTATGGCTACACCTTC
CASSLSQSTYYGYTF
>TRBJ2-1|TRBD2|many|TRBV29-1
TGCAGCGTTGCGGGGAGGGATAGCGGGGGGTTCCCAAATGAGCAGTTCTTC
CSVAGRDSGGFPNEQFF
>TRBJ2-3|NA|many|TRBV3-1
TGTGCCAGCAGCCAAGGGGGTGGTACAGATACGCAGTATTTT
CASSQGGGTDTQYF
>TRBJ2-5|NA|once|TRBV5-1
TGCGCCAGCAGCTTGGCCCCGATCACGGAGACCCAGTACTTC
CASSLAPITETQYF
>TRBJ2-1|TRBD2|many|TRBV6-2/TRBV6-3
TGTGCCAGCAGTGAGACTAGCGCGGTATACAATGAGCAGTTCTTC
CASSETSAVYNEQFF
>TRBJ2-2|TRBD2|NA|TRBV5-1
TGCGCCAGCAGCCTCGATTGGACTAGCGGTCGCACCGGGGAGCTGTTTTTT
CASSLDWTSGRTGELFF
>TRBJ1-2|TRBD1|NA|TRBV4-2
TGTGCCAGCGGGCCCCTTGGGGACAGGGGCTATGGCTACACCTTC
CASGPLGDRGYGYTF
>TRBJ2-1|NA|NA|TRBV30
TGTGCCTGGAGTCGACTGTTCGGTGAGCAGTTCTTC
CAWSRLFGEQFF
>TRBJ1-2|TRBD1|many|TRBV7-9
TGTGCCAGCAGCACGGACAGGGATTATGGCTACACCTTC
CASSTDRDYGYTF
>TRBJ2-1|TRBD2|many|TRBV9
TGTGCCAGCAGCTCTAGCGGGGGGGCAGGCCGTGAGCAGTTCTTC
CASSSSGGAGREQFF
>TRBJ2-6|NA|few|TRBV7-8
TGTGCCAGCAGCCGTAGAGCGGGCCGATCGACGGGACACTCTGGGGCCAACGTCCTGACTTTC
CASSRRAGRSTGHSGANVLTF
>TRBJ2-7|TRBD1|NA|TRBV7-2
TGTGCCAGCAGCCCGGACAGGGGGCGCCACGAGCAGTACTTC
CASSPDRGRHEQYF
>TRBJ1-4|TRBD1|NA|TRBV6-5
TGTGCCAGCAGTTGGGTACAGGGGGGGGACGAAAAACTGTTTTTT
CASSWVQGGDEKLFF
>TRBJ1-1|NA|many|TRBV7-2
TGTGCCAGCAGCTTAATAGGACCGAACACTGAAGCTTTCTTT
CASSLIGPNTEAFF
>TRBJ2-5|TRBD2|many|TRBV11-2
TGTGCCAGCAGCTTAACTTCGTCTAGCGGGGGGGCCGGCTTATTTCGGGAGACCCAGTACTTC
CASSLTSSSGGAGLFRETQYF
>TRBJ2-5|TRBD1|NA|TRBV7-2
TGTGCCAGCGGGTCGGGACAGGGGTATGAGACCCAGTACTTC
CASGSGQGYETQYF
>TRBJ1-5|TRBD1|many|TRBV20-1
TGCAGTGCCAAGGCAGGGGGAGGCAATCAGCCCCAGCATTTT
CSAKAGGGNQPQHF
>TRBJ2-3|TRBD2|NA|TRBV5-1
TGCGCCAGCAGCTCGGGACTATTCGAGACGGATACGCAGTATTTT
CASSSGLFETDTQYF
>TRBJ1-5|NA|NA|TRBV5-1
TGTGACAGCAGCTTAGGTCGATCCCAGCCCCAGCATTTT
CDSSLGRSQPQHF
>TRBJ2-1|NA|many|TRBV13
TGTGCCAGCAGCTTAGGAACTAGTACGAATGAGCAGTTCTTC
CASSLGTSTNEQFF
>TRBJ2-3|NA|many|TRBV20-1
TGCAGTGCTAGCTGGAAATCTAGCACAGATACGCAGTATTTT
CSASWKSSTDTQYF
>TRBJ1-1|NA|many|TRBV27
TGTGCCAGCAGTTTATCGATTAGGGGCATGAGGGTTTTCACTGAAGCTTTCTTT
CASSLSIRGMRVFTEAFF
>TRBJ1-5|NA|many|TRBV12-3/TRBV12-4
TGTGCCAGCAGTTTACGTCTTCAGGGAGGCAATCTGCCCCAGCATTTT
CASSLRLQGGNLPQHF
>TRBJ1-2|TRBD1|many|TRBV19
TGTGCCAGTAACAAACTGGAGGGGGCTGGTGGCTACACCTTC
CASNKLEGAGGYTF
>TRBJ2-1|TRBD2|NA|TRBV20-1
TGCAGTGCTGCCAGCGGGGGGCGCTCGGATGAGCAGTTCTTC
CSAASGGRSDEQFF
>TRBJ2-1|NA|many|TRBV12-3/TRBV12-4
TGTGCCAGCAGTTTAGGACAAGGCCCGAGCTCCTACAATGAGCAGTTCTTC
CASSLGQGPSSYNEQFF
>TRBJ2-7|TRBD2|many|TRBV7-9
TGTGCCAGCAGCTTAGGGGTGAGCGGGGGAGAGGGCGAGCAGTACTTC
CASSLGVSGGEGEQYF
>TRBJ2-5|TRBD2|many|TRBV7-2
TGTGCCAGCAGCACTAGCGGCCTACAAGAGACCCAGTACTTC
CASSTSGLQETQYF
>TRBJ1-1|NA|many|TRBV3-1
TGTGCCAGCAGCCAATCTAGGGAGACTGAAGCTTTCTTT
CASSQSRETEAFF
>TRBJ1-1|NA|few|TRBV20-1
TGCAGTGCTAGTATGTCAGGGGCACTGAACACTGAAGCTTTCTTT
CSASMSGALNTEAFF
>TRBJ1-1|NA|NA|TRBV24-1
TGTGCCACCAGTGATTGTAAACGTGTCAGGGACCAAATGAACACTGAAGCTTTCTTT
CATSDCKRVRDQMNTEAFF